Below are 6 T cell receptor beta chains sequenced from a single sample in a study of technical replicates of blood from several donors (dated by TCRdb to 2016 to 2017). Libraries came from the immunoSEQ multiplex PCR assay. Drawn from immuneACCESS, this table holds only the in-frame rearrangements with V and J called that TCRdb kept. Clones are partly lost; checked studies trace under half to an unresolved V gene and leave the rest unexplained. The sample table shows some 71,000 clones, and 95% to 98% are seen once. Approximately 0.18% of the sample is taken by the ten largest. The sequencing sample was made of T cells isolated from PBMCs. Receptors were obtained from a human donor in good health.

This rearrangement joins TRBV29-1 to TRBJ2-7, with D tentatively TRBD2 (6 bases). Germline V gene lookup returns CDR1 SQVTM and CDR2 ANQGSEA. Trimming pared 7 bases from V and 5 bases from J, leaving 12 bases between. CDR3 length equals 11 residues. The CDR3 region is CSGDWANEQYF. CDR3 nucleotide sequence: TGCAGCGGGGACTGGGCCAACGAGCAGTACTTC.

The chain recombines TRBV15 with TRBJ2-4; D uncertain. V was trimmed by 6 bases and J by 0 bases, leaving 9 bases between them. In germline, CDR1 is LNHNV, CDR2 YYDKDF (reference sequence). The length of the CDR3 is 14 residues. The CDR3, as DNA: TGTGCCACCAGTCGAGAAGTAGCCAAAAACATTCAGTACTTC. It codes for CATSREVAKNIQYF.

J is TRBJ1-3 and V is TRBV6-5, with a possible D match to TRBD1 (5 bases). Trimming removed 0 bases at V and 2 bases at J, with 8 bases between. This CDR3 has 15 amino acids. CDR1 MNHEY and CDR2 SVGAGI come from the germline V gene. The CDR3 DNA is TGTGCCAGCAGTTACTCACGGGGGACTGGAAACACCATATATTTT. It yields the protein CASSYSRGTGNTIYF.

This rearrangement joins TRBV5-4 to TRBJ1-2; tentatively, D is TRBD1 (6 bases). The CDR3 is 15 amino acids. V dropped 2 bases and J dropped 7 bases, with 18 bases sitting between them. Germline CDR1 SGHNT, CDR2 YYREEE (reference sequence). CDR3 DNA: TGTGCCAGCAGCTTAGATCCAGGGGTACAGAGTGGCTACACCTTC. Amino acids: CASSLDPGVQSGYTF.

The rearrangement links TRBV5-1 to TRBJ1-1; 7 bases are a match to TRBD1. The CDR3 consists of 14 residues. Germline CDR1 and CDR2: SGHRS and YFSETQ. The V gene end was trimmed by 2 bases and the J gene end by 0 bases; junction bases not matched to a gene: 1. CDR3 in amino acids: CASSFDRVNTEAFF. The DNA for the CDR3 is TGCGCCAGCAGCTTCGACAGGGTGAACACTGAAGCTTTCTTT.

The V gene is TRBV7-2, the J gene TRBJ2-5; TRBD2 matches 7 bases. CDR3 size: 14 residues. The germline V gene has CDR1 SGHTA and CDR2 FQGNSA. The ends lost 5 bases at V and 7 bases at J; junction bases unmatched: 10. CDR3 bases: TGTGCCAGCAGCCCTTCCTCCCCGGGAGGGACCCAGTACTTC. This codes for CASSPSSPGGTQYF.